The 27 T cell receptor beta chains given below trace back to one sample, sequenced in a study of vaccination effects on CD4 cells after COVID-19. Sequencing used immunoSEQ multiplex PCR; TCRdb keeps in-frame clones, though not all of them. There are tens of thousands of clones in the sample; roughly two thirds occur only once, and roughly 18% lies in the top ten. Sequencing in the ViraFEST assay came after antigen-specific CD4+ T cells had been expanded with viral peptide pools, which were used to stimulate PBMC. Following a roughly eleven-day culture, CD4+ T cells were purified. The healthy vaccine recipients, who had no prior SARS-CoV-2 infection, showed negative nucleocapsid antibodies. The antigens of these receptors remain unknown. The input for sequencing was CD4+ T cells from PBMCs cultured with SARS-CoV-2 spike peptides, taken before COVID-19 vaccination. Every receptor here comes from a human donor who received a COVID-19 vaccine.

The chain carries TRBV5-8 and TRBJ1-5; D might be TRBD1 (5 bases). V was trimmed by 4 bases and J by 7 bases, leaving 15 bases between them. The CDR3 length is 14 residues. Looked up from germline, CDR1 is SGHTS and CDR2 is YDEGEE. The CDR3 reads CASSLNRLGQPQHF. The CDR3 nucleotides are TGTGCCAGCAGCCTCAACAGGTTGGGGCAGCCCCAGCATTTT.

J is TRBJ1-6 and V is TRBV7-9, with D unresolved. The CDR3 totals 14 residues. Germline V gives CDR1 SEHNR, CDR2 FQNEAQ (reference sequence). Trimming took 1 base from V and 7 from J, leaving 8 bases between them. For the CDR3, the DNA is TGTGCCAGCAGCTTAGGGCAGCAAAATTCACCCCTCCACTTT. Its protein is CASSLGQQNSPLHF.

The chain links TRBV29-1 to TRBJ1-1; D is perhaps TRBD1 (5 bases). This CDR3 contains 13 residues. Germline values: CDR1 SQVTM, CDR2 ANQGSEA. The germline V and J ends were trimmed by 7 bases and 1 base, with 13 bases remaining between them. CDR3 sequence (DNA): TGCAGCGGGCGGCAGGGAGGGAACACTGAAGCTTTCTTT. It codes for CSGRQGGNTEAFF.

V and J are TRBV5-1 and TRBJ1-6; TRBD1 is a possible D gene (6 bases). The CDR3 is 14 residues long. CDR1 is SGHRS, CDR2 YFSETQ, per germline. Trimming pared 4 bases from V and 10 bases from J, leaving 15 bases between. The CDR3 region is CASSRTAAMSPLHF. The CDR3 DNA reads TGCGCCAGCAGCAGGACAGCGGCCATGTCACCCCTCCACTTT.

The V call is TRBV19, the J call TRBJ2-5; tentatively, D is TRBD2 (5 bases). The CDR3 contains 16 residues. V shed 7 bases and J shed 5 bases, with 23 bases lying between them. Germline V CDR1 and CDR2: LNHDA, SQIVND (reference sequence). Here the CDR3 reads CASKNGLAGGRETQYF. The CDR3 nucleotides read TGTGCCAGTAAGAATGGGCTAGCCGGAGGACGCGAGACCCAGTACTTC.

This chain connects TRBV20-1 to TRBJ1-2; D is unclear. From germline, CDR1 is DFQATT and CDR2 SNEGSKA (reference sequence). This CDR3 is built from 11 residues. V lost 1 base to trimming and J lost 4 bases, with 4 bases between them. The CDR3 region is CSARVGYGYTF. The DNA of the CDR3 is TGCAGTGCTAGAGTAGGCTATGGCTACACCTTC.

Of note for this clone: An end of the junction does not agree with germline; a read error may underlie this. This sequence joins TRBV10-3 and TRBJ1-1, with D possibly matching TRBD1 (6 bases). CDR1 is ENHRY, CDR2 SYGVKD, per germline. The CDR3 extends over 14 amino acids. This CDR3 is CAIGEGRGNTEAFF. As DNA, the CDR3 is TGTGCCATCGGTGAGGGCAGGGGGAACACTGAAGCTTTCTTT.

This chain connects TRBV15 to TRBJ1-1, with no clear D. CDR3 size: 14 residues. Germline CDR1 LNHNV, CDR2 YYDKDF (reference sequence). Between the trimmed V and J ends, which lost 6 bases and 0 bases, there was a span of 11 bases. The DNA of the CDR3 is TGTGCCACCAGACCGGGCCTTATGAACACTGAAGCTTTCTTT. Translated: CATRPGLMNTEAFF.

This clone was picked up a small number of times. A read error may account for a junction end that differs from germline. This chain joins TRBV7-7 and TRBJ1-1; no definite D call. Germline loops: CDR1 SSHAT, CDR2 FNYEAQ (reference sequence). CDR3 length: 13 amino acids. The CDR3 bases are TGTGCTAGCAGCTTGAGCAGGAACACTGAAGCTTTCTTT. Its translation is CASSLSRNTEAFF.

The chain joins TRBV6-5 to TRBJ2-1; 11 bases match TRBD2. The CDR3 contains 15 residues. V lost 6 bases, J lost 8 bases, and 9 bases stayed unmatched. The germline V gene encodes CDR1 MNHEY and CDR2 SVGAGI. CDR3: CASRSGLAAGDEQFF. The DNA for the CDR3 is TGTGCCAGCAGATCGGGACTAGCGGCCGGCGATGAGCAGTTCTTC.

The gene calls are TRBV12-3 or TRBV12-4 and TRBJ2-2, with TRBD1 matching 8 bases. V shed 5 bases, J shed 4 bases, and the junction held 0 bases outside the gene matches. The CDR3 has 13 amino acids. The CDR3 DNA reads as TGTGCCAGCAGTACAGGGGGCACCGGGGAGCTGTTTTTT. Translation gives CASSTGGTGELFF.

The V gene is TRBV6-2 or TRBV6-3, the J gene TRBJ1-6; tentative D call: TRBD1 (6 bases). Germline CDR1 MNHEY, CDR2 SVGEGT. The V gene lost 6 bases and the J gene lost 8 bases, with 11 bases spanning the gap. The CDR3 consists of 13 residues. CDR3 sequence: CASSRGTHSPLHF. The DNA of the CDR3 is TGTGCCAGCAGCAGGGGAACACATTCACCCCTCCACTTT.

The genes are TRBV7-9 and TRBJ1-4; perhaps TRBD1 as D (5 bases). CDR1 is SEHNR, CDR2 FQNEAQ, per germline (reference sequence). V dropped 5 bases and J dropped 7 bases, with 20 bases sitting between them. This CDR3 has 16 amino acids. CDR3 amino acids: CASSRGAGPGGEKLFF. The CDR3 nucleotides read TGTGCCAGCAGCCGGGGCGCGGGGCCCGGTGGTGAAAAACTGTTTTTT.

This clone came up a few times. The CDR3: CASSQDEGTQPQHF. The CDR3 region has the DNA TGTGCCAGCAGCCAAGACGAGGGGACACAGCCCCAGCATTTT. The chain is built from TRBV4-2 and TRBJ1-5; D may be TRBD1 (6 bases). Per the germline V gene, CDR1 is LGHNA and CDR2 is YNFKEQ. Trimming removed 0 bases from V and 7 bases from J, with 10 bases in between. This CDR3 contains 14 residues.

This clone was seen a handful of times. The chain is built from TRBV10-1 and TRBJ2-5; D is undetermined. This CDR3 has 15 amino acids. V was cut by 0 bases and J by 0 bases, with 8 bases left in between. From germline, CDR1 is WNHNN and CDR2 SYGVQD (reference sequence). As DNA, the CDR3 is TGCGCCAGCAGTGAGTCGATCCTGTACCAAGAGACCCAGTACTTC. Translating gives CASSESILYQETQYF.

J is TRBJ2-7 and V is TRBV10-1; TRBD2 matches at 11 bases. The CDR3 spans 17 residues. V lost 7 bases and J lost 1; bases outside the gene matches: 12. The germline V gene encodes CDR1 WNHNN and CDR2 SYGVQD (reference sequence). The CDR3, as DNA: TGCGCCAGCACTAGAGGCCCTAGCGGGGGGCTATCCTACGAGCAGTACTTC. Translated: CASTRGPSGGLSYEQYF.

In its sample, this clone was seen a few times. The V call is TRBV3-1 (or the pseudogene TRBV3-2), the J call TRBJ1-3; D is ambiguous. The CDR3 has 12 amino acids. Germline values: CDR1 LGHDT, CDR2 YNNKEL (reference sequence). Trimming shortened V by 2 bases and J by 3 bases, and 2 bases separated the two germline ends. CDR3 amino acids: CASSQSGNTIYF. The CDR3, as DNA: TGTGCCAGCAGCCAAAGTGGAAACACCATATATTTT.

This clone came up once. The J gene is TRBJ1-6, the V gene TRBV7-8; D gene unclear. This CDR3 comprises 15 residues. V lost 3 bases, J lost 6 bases, and 12 bases lay in between. Germline values: CDR1 SGHVS, CDR2 FQNEAQ. The CDR3 sequence is CASSFYGTLNSPLHF. CDR3 DNA: TGTGCCAGCAGCTTCTACGGAACTCTTAATTCACCCCTCCACTTT.

V gene TRBV18 combines with J gene TRBJ2-7; D is possibly TRBD1 (6 bases). Trimming pared 2 bases from V and 7 bases from J, leaving 12 bases between. This CDR3 is 13 amino acids long. Germline CDR1 is KGHSH and CDR2 is LQKENI. CDR3 residues: CASSPLAGEEQYF. CDR3 sequence (DNA): TGTGCCAGCTCACCATTGGCAGGGGAGGAGCAGTACTTC.

The V and J genes are TRBV19 and TRBJ1-5; possibly TRBD1 for D (6 bases). The V gene's germline CDR1 is LNHDA and CDR2 SQIVND (reference sequence). The CDR3 consists of 14 residues. V was cut by 1 base and J by 6 bases, with 10 bases left in between. The CDR3 DNA follows: TGTGCCAGTAGTATAGCTGGGGGCGGTCAGCCCCAGCATTTT. As protein: CASSIAGGGQPQHF.

The chain recombines TRBV23-1 with TRBJ1-6; possibly TRBD1 for D (5 bases). TRBV23-1 is marked as an open reading frame, function uncertain. The length of the CDR3 is 14 residues. V gave up 7 bases and J gave up 5 bases, with 12 bases separating them. CDR3 in amino acids: CASNSTGDNSPLHF. CDR3 DNA sequence: TGCGCCAGCAACTCCACAGGAGATAATTCACCCCTCCACTTT.

This chain joins TRBV5-5 and TRBJ2-5; D is perhaps TRBD2 (6 bases). Germline assignment: CDR1 SGHKS and CDR2 YYEKEE (reference sequence). The CDR3 covers 17 residues. The germline V and J ends were trimmed by 4 bases and 2 bases, with 21 bases remaining between them. DNA for the CDR3: TGTGCCAGCAGCCGGGACTTTCCCCCCCTGAGTCAAGAGACCCAGTACTTC. Translation: CASSRDFPPLSQETQYF.

J is TRBJ2-5 and V is TRBV19, with 7 bases matching TRBD2. The trim removed 6 bases at V and 6 bases at J, leaving 16 bases unmatched. The CDR3 is 16 residues long. Germline loops: CDR1 LNHDA, CDR2 SQIVND (reference sequence). CDR3 DNA: TGTGCCAGTAGCAAGTCCGGGACGCAGCGGGGAAAGACCCAGTACTTC. Translated, it gives CASSKSGTQRGKTQYF.

The gene calls are TRBV19 and TRBJ2-5, with a weak D call TRBD1 (6 bases). The V and J ends lost 6 bases and 1 base respectively, with 18 bases between them. Per germline, CDR1 LNHDA and CDR2 SQIVND (reference sequence). The CDR3 totals 16 residues. This CDR3 reads CASSGKSTGFQETQYF. CDR3 bases: TGTGCCAGTAGCGGGAAATCTACAGGGTTCCAAGAGACCCAGTACTTC. Variable domain in full (rest from reference TRBV19 and TRBJ2-5): DGGITQSPKYLFRKEGQNVTLSCEQNLNHDAMYWYRQDPGQGLRLIYYSQIVNDFQKGDIAEGYSVSREKKESFPLTVTSAQKNPTAFYLCASSGKSTGFQETQYFGPGTRLLVL.

This rearrangement joins TRBV28 to TRBJ1-1; 7 bases match TRBD1. This CDR3 comprises 15 residues. Germline loops: CDR1 MDHEN, CDR2 SYDVKM. The V and J ends lost 4 bases and 3 bases, in that order; junction bases with no gene match: 8. The CDR3: CASSSPGGGYTEAFF. The CDR3 nucleotides are TGTGCCAGCAGTTCTCCAGGGGGAGGCTACACTGAAGCTTTCTTT.

The rearrangement uses TRBV18 and TRBJ1-5; tentatively, D is TRBD1 (6 bases). Trimming removed 4 bases from V and 6 bases from J, with 16 bases in between. The CDR3 runs to 15 residues. From germline, CDR1 is KGHSH and CDR2 LQKENI. For the CDR3, the DNA is TGTGCCAGCTCACAGGGGGGAGCAGGTACTCAGCCCCAGCATTTT. This codes for CASSQGGAGTQPQHF.

This clone was observed a handful of times. The chain couples TRBV6-2 or TRBV6-3 to TRBJ1-6; no definite D call. The CDR3 runs 15 residues. V was clipped by 6 bases and J by 14 bases, with 23 bases between them. Germline V lookup: CDR1 MNHEY, CDR2 SVGEGT. CDR3 amino acids: CASRPIIRAPRSLHF. The CDR3 region has the DNA TGTGCCAGCAGACCTATTATCCGGGCTCCAAGGTCCCTCCACTTT.